Presented here are 28 T cell receptor beta chains from one specimen sequenced in a study of OX40 agonist ivuxolimab in advanced cancers. The protocol was immunoSEQ multiplex PCR, while the TCRdb copy is restricted to in-frame clones and leaves out a portion. The data contain more than 35,000 clones, around 73% of them singletons. Material: CD4+ or CD8+ T cells sorted from blood, obtained in a trial of the OX40 agonist ivuxolimab. The source of these receptors is an adult with an advanced solid tumor such as melanoma, head and neck, liver or kidney cancer.

The chain combines TRBV6-5 with TRBJ2-7, with 7 bases matching TRBD1. Germline CDR1 MNHEY, CDR2 SVGAGI. The CDR3 consists of 11 residues. With V trimmed by 7 bases and J by 3 bases, 0 bases remained unmatched. CDR3 bases: TGTGCCAGCAACAGGGGCTACGAGCAGTACTTC. Its translation is CASNRGYEQYF.

In this sample, this clone is medium-sized. The chain carries TRBV4-1 and TRBJ1-3; 7 bases line up with TRBD1. CDR3 length: 16 residues. In germline, CDR1 is MGHRA, CDR2 YSYEKL. Trimming took 1 base from V and 0 from J; bases not matched to a gene: 3. In DNA, the CDR3 is TGCGCCAGCAGCCAAGTGACAGGGATCTCTGGAAACACCATATATTTT. This encodes CASSQVTGISGNTIYF.

The rearrangement joins TRBV7-8 to TRBJ2-3; 9 bases are shared with TRBD2. Germline loops: CDR1 SGHVS, CDR2 FQNEAQ. The CDR3 consists of 13 residues. Trimming at V came to 8 bases and at J to 5 bases, leaving 5 bases not matched to a gene. Here the CDR3 reads CASGAGGRDTQYF. For the CDR3, the DNA is TGTGCCAGCGGGGCGGGGGGGCGAGATACGCAGTATTTT.

V and J are TRBV11-2 and TRBJ1-4; 9 bases line up with TRBD1. V trimming: 5 bases; J trimming: 0 bases; junction bases outside the gene matches: 4. The CDR3 runs to 16 residues. Germline V gene sequence: CDR1 SGHAT, CDR2 FQNNGV. CDR3 in amino acids: CASSKTGGTTNEKLFF. In nucleotides, the CDR3 is TGTGCCAGCAGCAAAACAGGGGGCACAACTAATGAAAAACTGTTTTTT.

V and J are TRBV7-2 and TRBJ2-2; 10 nucleotides align to TRBD1. The CDR3 runs to 15 residues. V trimming: 2 bases; J trimming: 7 bases; junction bases outside the gene matches: 4. Germline V CDR1 and CDR2: SGHTA, FQGNSA. DNA for the CDR3: TGTGCCAGCAGCTTAATTGGACAGGGGGGCGGGGAGCTGTTTTTT. Residues: CASSLIGQGGGELFF.

The chain has TRBV6-5 and TRBJ2-2; a weak D match, TRBD2 (6 bases). Germline CDR1 is MNHEY and CDR2 is SVGAGI. With 8 bases removed from V and 6 bases from J, the gap between germline ends came to 13 bases. This CDR3 is built from 13 residues. The CDR3, as DNA: TGTGCCAGCCGGAGGGACTCTGCCGGGGAGCTGTTTTTT. Its translation: CASRRDSAGELFF.

This clone has only one observation. The chain joins TRBV2 to TRBJ2-3, with 9 positions matching TRBD2. There are 14 residues in the CDR3. Germline V gene data show CDR1 as SNHLY and CDR2 as FYNNEI. Germline trimming cut 9 bases from V and 5 bases from J; bases unmatched to any gene: 9. In nucleotides, the CDR3 is TGTGCCAGTGGCGGGACTAGCTTCATAGATACGCAGTATTTT. It yields the protein CASGGTSFIDTQYF.

This clone was recorded only once. The J gene is TRBJ2-3, the V gene TRBV10-3, with TRBD2 matching 10 bases. The CDR3 has 14 residues. After removal of 11 bases from V and 4 bases from J, the junction contained 9 bases not matched to a gene. Germline V gene data show CDR1 as ENHRY and CDR2 as SYGVKD. The DNA for the CDR3 is TGTGCCGCCTCTAGCGGGGGAGCTGCAGATACGCAGTATTTT. Encoded protein: CAASSGGAADTQYF.

The chain employs TRBV2 and TRBJ2-2; D uncertain. The CDR3 length is 12 residues. The germline V gene encodes CDR1 SNHLY and CDR2 FYNNEI. V shed 6 bases and J shed 6 bases, with 8 bases lying between them. In DNA form, the CDR3 reads TGTGCCAGCAGGGGTGACCCCGGGGAGCTGTTTTTT. Translation gives CASRGDPGELFF.

The chain uses TRBV10-1 and TRBJ2-2, with D hard to call. V was shortened by 6 bases and J by 2 bases, with 7 bases between the two germline ends. Germline V gene sequence: CDR1 WNHNN, CDR2 SYGVQD (reference sequence). The CDR3 loop spans 13 amino acids. For the CDR3, the DNA is TGCGCCAGCAGAGAATTCAACACCGGGGAGCTGTTTTTT. It yields the protein CASREFNTGELFF.

By sample fraction, this clone is medium-sized. Other DNA sequences from this sample encode an identical CDR3 as well. Here the CDR3 reads CASSLTGYNEQFF. The CDR3 DNA reads as TGTGCCAGCAGCTTAACGGGGTACAATGAGCAGTTCTTC. The genes are TRBV11-1 and TRBJ2-1; the D gene is possibly TRBD2 (5 bases). This CDR3 has 13 residues. Germline V gene lookup returns CDR1 SGHAT and CDR2 FQDESV (reference sequence). The V end lost 2 bases, the J end lost 4 bases, and 6 bases lay between the germline ends.

This clone was detected a few times. The chain employs TRBV28 and TRBJ1-2; no clear D. V was cut by 6 bases and J by 4 bases, with 12 bases left in between. This CDR3 region has 13 residues. Looked up from germline, CDR1 is MDHEN and CDR2 is SYDVKM. The CDR3 spells CASRPLWSYGYTF. Written as DNA, the CDR3 is TGTGCCAGCAGGCCCCTGTGGAGCTATGGCTACACCTTC.

The chain combines TRBV4-2 with TRBJ1-1; no definite D call. The V gene's germline CDR1 is LGHNA and CDR2 YNFKEQ. The CDR3 runs to 17 residues. Trimming removed 1 base at V and 0 bases at J, with 15 bases between. Here the CDR3 reads CASSQGPLREMNTEAFF. The DNA for the CDR3 is TGTGCCAGCAGCCAAGGTCCACTAAGGGAGATGAACACTGAAGCTTTCTTT.

This chain links TRBV29-1 with TRBJ2-5; D may be TRBD2 (6 bases). V was shortened by 5 bases and J by 5 bases, with 18 bases between the two germline ends. The CDR3 length is 14 residues. Germline V gene sequence: CDR1 SQVTM, CDR2 ANQGSEA. In DNA, the CDR3 is TGCAGCGTTTCTAAAGGTGGAGGGAGGGAGACCCAGTACTTC. This translates into CSVSKGGGRETQYF.

This clone was counted a single time. V and J are TRBV19 and TRBJ2-4; 8 positions match TRBD2. Germline CDR1 LNHDA, CDR2 SQIVND (reference sequence). V lost 3 bases and J lost 8; bases outside the gene matches: 12. The CDR3 covers 16 residues. The CDR3 bases are TGTGCCAGTAGTATCCCCCGGGAGGGCCGCCGAGACATTCAGTACTTC. Protein: CASSIPREGRRDIQYF.

Only a few counts were recorded for this clone. The genes are TRBV28 and TRBJ2-7; 9 bases align to TRBD1. The CDR3 is 14 residues long. Trimming at V came to 2 bases and at J to 6 bases, leaving 5 bases not matched to a gene. Germline V gives CDR1 MDHEN, CDR2 SYDVKM. CDR3 residues: CASSLSTGGREQYF. The CDR3 DNA reads as TGTGCCAGCAGTTTAAGTACAGGGGGCCGCGAGCAGTACTTC.

V gene TRBV27 combines with J gene TRBJ2-5, with a tentative D call TRBD1 (6 bases). Trimming pared 6 bases from V and 1 base from J, leaving 15 bases between. CDR1 and CDR2 (germline): MNHEY, SMNVEV (reference sequence). The CDR3 has 15 residues. The CDR3 loop is CASRALAGVQETQYF. The CDR3 bases are TGTGCCAGCAGGGCCCTCGCAGGGGTCCAAGAGACCCAGTACTTC.

This rearrangement joins TRBV5-1 to TRBJ2-7; 9 bases are a match to TRBD1. The CDR3 covers 17 residues. V shed 1 base, J shed 0 bases, and the junction held 8 bases outside the gene matches. Germline V gene sequence: CDR1 SGHRS, CDR2 YFSETQ. CDR3 loop: CASSLFGDREGSYEQYF. DNA for the CDR3: TGCGCCAGCAGCTTGTTTGGGGACAGGGAGGGCTCCTACGAGCAGTACTTC.

This sequence joins TRBV4-2 and TRBJ1-2; weak D call: TRBD1 (6 bases). V was cut by 0 bases and J by 4 bases, with 18 bases left in between. The CDR3 covers 17 residues. Germline V gene lookup returns CDR1 LGHNA and CDR2 YNFKEQ. The CDR3 loop is CASSQEGMGASSYGYTF. The CDR3 DNA sequence: TGTGCCAGCAGCCAAGAGGGCATGGGGGCCAGCTCCTATGGCTACACCTTC.

The chain combines TRBV19 with TRBJ2-5; TRBD2 aligns across 7 bases. The V and J ends lost 7 bases and 9 bases, in that order; junction bases with no gene match: 20. This CDR3 has 16 residues. Germline CDR1 reads LNHDA; CDR2 reads SQIVND (reference sequence). This CDR3 reads CASKRSAGDRLGSQYF. Written as DNA, the CDR3 is TGTGCCAGTAAAAGGTCGGCGGGAGACCGCCTGGGGTCCCAGTACTTC. Full variable domain (rest looked up from reference TRBV19 and TRBJ2-5): DGGITQSPKYLFRKEGQNVTLSCEQNLNHDAMYWYRQDPGQGLRLIYYSQIVNDFQKGDIAEGYSVSREKKESFPLTVTSAQKNPTAFYLCASKRSAGDRLGSQYFGPGTRLLVL.

The V gene is TRBV6-6, the J gene TRBJ2-2; perhaps TRBD2 as D (5 bases). Per the germline V gene, CDR1 is MNHNY and CDR2 is SVGAGI (reference sequence). This CDR3 is built from 16 residues. V shed 0 bases and J shed 0 bases, with 8 bases lying between them. The CDR3 is CASSYSRVANTGELFF. The CDR3 bases are TGTGCCAGCAGTTACTCGAGGGTGGCGAACACCGGGGAGCTGTTTTTT.

The rearrangement links TRBV19 to TRBJ2-2; tentatively, D is TRBD2 (6 bases). CDR3 length equals 15 residues. The V end lost 4 bases, the J end lost 9 bases, and 18 bases lay between the germline ends. CDR1 LNHDA and CDR2 SQIVND come from the germline V gene (reference sequence). The CDR3 region is CASSNLLAGGRELFF. Here the CDR3 DNA reads TGTGCCAGTAGTAACCTACTAGCCGGTGGCCGGGAGCTGTTTTTT.

The J gene is TRBJ1-2, the V gene TRBV5-1, with no clear D. Germline CDR1 SGHRS, CDR2 YFSETQ. The V gene lost 1 base and the J gene lost 6 bases, with 7 bases spanning the gap. The CDR3 spans 12 residues. The CDR3 here is CASSLKGDGYTF. In nucleotides, the CDR3 is TGCGCCAGCAGCTTGAAGGGTGATGGCTACACCTTC.

The CDR3 spells CASSASDRAKAFF. CDR3 nucleotides: TGCGCCAGCAGCGCGTCGGACAGGGCCAAGGCTTTCTTT. The V call is TRBV5-1, the J call TRBJ1-1; 8 positions agree with TRBD1. The CDR3 loop spans 13 amino acids. In germline, CDR1 is SGHRS, CDR2 YFSETQ. The V gene end was trimmed by 4 bases and the J gene end by 11 bases; junction bases not matched to a gene: 10.

This clone was detected only once. The chain employs TRBV6-6 and TRBJ2-5, with D unclear. The V gene lost 8 bases and the J gene lost 1 base, with 8 bases spanning the gap. The CDR3 length is 12 residues. Germline-derived CDR1 and CDR2 are MNHNY and SVGAGI (reference sequence). CDR3 bases: TGTGCCAGCGGTAGGGTCCAAGAGACCCAGTACTTC. Its translation: CASGRVQETQYF.

The chain recombines TRBV11-1 with TRBJ2-1, with TRBD1 matching over 7 bases. The CDR3 consists of 15 residues. The V and J ends lost 4 bases and 4 bases, in that order; junction bases with no gene match: 7. Looked up from germline, CDR1 is SGHAT and CDR2 is FQDESV (reference sequence). The DNA of the CDR3 is TGTGCCAGCAGCTCGACCGGGACAGTATACAATGAGCAGTTCTTC. Translated: CASSSTGTVYNEQFF.

CDR3 in amino acids: CASSLLASTDTQYF. The DNA for the CDR3 is TGTGCCAGCAGTTTATTAGCCTCCACAGATACGCAGTATTTT. The chain couples TRBV27 to TRBJ2-3; D gene ambiguous. CDR3 length: 14 amino acids. Germline V gene sequence: CDR1 MNHEY, CDR2 SMNVEV (reference sequence). V was trimmed by 1 base and J by 2 bases, leaving 7 bases between them.

J is TRBJ2-5 and V is TRBV7-8, with D maybe TRBD1 (6 bases). Germline CDR1 reads SGHVS; CDR2 reads FQNEAQ. The V end lost 5 bases, the J end lost 4 bases, and 17 bases lay between the germline ends. The CDR3 extends over 15 amino acids. The CDR3 sequence is CASSRTASSAETQYF. As DNA, the CDR3 is TGTGCCAGCAGCAGGACAGCCTCTTCGGCAGAGACCCAGTACTTC. The whole variable domain, remainder taken from reference TRBV7-8 and TRBJ2-5, is GAGVSQSPRYKVAKRGQDVALRCDPISGHVSLFWYQQALGQGPEFLTYFQNEAQLDKSGLPSDRFFAERPEGSVSTLKIQRTQQEDSAVYLCASSRTASSAETQYFGPGTRLLVL.